This T cell receptor beta chain originates from a study of technical replicates of blood from a handful of donors. The count of this clone is one. Profiled with immunoSEQ multiplex PCR; TCRdb holds only in-frame clones, not every one. The data contain tens of thousands of clones, about 98% of them singletons. V lost 5 bases to trimming and J lost 0 bases; unmatched junction nucleotides: 8. The CDR3 totals 16 residues. Germline values: CDR1 MNHEY, CDR2 SMNVEV (reference sequence). Source material: T cells isolated from PBMCs. The chain links TRBV27 to TRBJ2-7; TRBD1 matches at 9 bases. The clonotype originates from a human donor in good health. DNA for the CDR3: TGTGCCAGCAGTCAACATTCACAGGGGGCCTCCTACGAGCAGTACTTC. Its protein product is CASSQHSQGASYEQYF.